These T cell receptor beta chains were read from a single sample in a study of blood T cell repertoires in COVID-19. Sequencing used immunoSEQ multiplex PCR; TCRdb keeps in-frame clones, though not all of them. The sample gives 100,000 to 150,000 clones, around 86% of which show up once; 10% to 12% is in the top ten. Sample: peripheral blood. All receptors come from a woman in her sixties or seventies with COVID-19, enrolled during active disease. The CDR3 runs from the conserved cysteine through the conserved F or W. D genes are given only for firm matches. Not all rows give a size; the values are once, few, many and, for expanded clones, a class.

V gene: TRBV5-6
CDR3 length: 13
clone size: NA
D gene: NA
J gene: TRBJ1-2
CDR3 DNA: TGTGCCAGCAGCCCCGGGGGTTTAGGCGGCTACACCTTC
CDR3 protein: CASSPGGLGGYTF

V gene: TRBV27
CDR3 length: 15
clone size: NA
D gene: TRBD1
J gene: TRBJ1-1
CDR3 DNA: TGTGCCAGCAGCCTCACAGGGGGCCCGAACACTGAAGCTTTCTTT
CDR3 protein: CASSLTGGPNTEAFF

V gene: TRBV6-4
CDR3 length: 14
clone size: NA
D gene: TRBD2
J gene: TRBJ2-3
CDR3 DNA: TGTGCCAGCAGTGACCGCGGGGGGCTAGATACGCAGTATTTT
CDR3 protein: CASSDRGGLDTQYF

V gene: TRBV27
CDR3 length: 15
clone size: NA
D gene: NA
J gene: TRBJ2-7
CDR3 DNA: TGTGCCAGCAGTTTTTATATTACAGGGAGCGACGAGCAGTACTTC
CDR3 protein: CASSFYITGSDEQYF

V gene: TRBV7-8
CDR3 length: 16
clone size: once
D gene: TRBD1
J gene: TRBJ1-5
CDR3 DNA: TGTGCCAGCAGCTCAGTTAAGGGACAGGTTACGAGATACCAGCATTTT
CDR3 protein: CASSSVKGQVTRYQHF

V gene: TRBV2
CDR3 length: 14
clone size: NA
D gene: NA
J gene: TRBJ2-7
CDR3 DNA: TGTGCCAGCAAGTTGCAGGGACAAACCTACGAGCAGTACTTC
CDR3 protein: CASKLQGQTYEQYF

V gene: TRBV13
CDR3 length: 15
clone size: NA
D gene: TRBD2
J gene: TRBJ2-3
CDR3 DNA: TGTGCCAGCAGCCAACTAGCGGGGGGGCGGGATACGCAGTATTTT
CDR3 protein: CASSQLAGGRDTQYF

V gene: TRBV7-2
CDR3 length: 17
clone size: NA
D gene: NA
J gene: TRBJ2-5
CDR3 DNA: TGTGCCAGCAGCTCACTCCGGTGGGGGCAAAAAGGGGAGACCCAGTACTTC
CDR3 protein: CASSSLRWGQKGETQYF

V gene: TRBV10-3
CDR3 length: 14
clone size: NA
D gene: NA
J gene: TRBJ1-6
CDR3 DNA: TGTGCCATCAGTGCGCTCGGGGGGGATTCACCCCTCCACTTT
CDR3 protein: CAISALGGDSPLHF

V gene: TRBV3-1/TRBV3-2
CDR3 length: 17
clone size: NA
D gene: TRBD2
J gene: TRBJ2-5
CDR3 DNA: TGTGCCAGCAGCTCCGGGACTAGCGGGGGGGGGCAGGAGACCCAGTACTTC
CDR3 protein: CASSSGTSGGGQETQYF

V gene: TRBV6-5
CDR3 length: 15
clone size: NA
D gene: NA
J gene: TRBJ1-4
CDR3 DNA: TGTGCCAGCGGCCGCAGGGAGGGAACTAATGAAAAACTGTTTTTT
CDR3 protein: CASGRREGTNEKLFF

V gene: TRBV25-1
CDR3 length: 18
clone size: NA
D gene: TRBD2
J gene: TRBJ2-1
CDR3 DNA: TGTGCCAGCAGTGGACTAGCGGGGGGCGAAGCTTCCTACAATGAGCAGTTCTTC
CDR3 protein: CASSGLAGGEASYNEQFF

V gene: TRBV11-2
CDR3 length: 14
clone size: NA
D gene: TRBD2
J gene: TRBJ2-1
CDR3 DNA: TGTGCCAGCAGCCCGAGGACTAGCCATGATGAGCAGTTCTTC
CDR3 protein: CASSPRTSHDEQFF

V gene: TRBV5-1
CDR3 length: 16
clone size: NA
D gene: NA
J gene: TRBJ2-2
CDR3 DNA: TGCGCCAGCAGCGAAACAGGGTTGGTGAACACCGGGGAGCTGTTTTTT
CDR3 protein: CASSETGLVNTGELFF

V gene: TRBV28
CDR3 length: 13
clone size: few
D gene: NA
J gene: TRBJ1-5
CDR3 DNA: TGTGCCAGCAGGAGGACAGACAATCAGCCCCAGCATTTT
CDR3 protein: CASRRTDNQPQHF

V gene: TRBV5-6
CDR3 length: 16
clone size: once
D gene: TRBD1
J gene: TRBJ1-5
CDR3 DNA: TGTGCCAGCAGCTTGGATGGCCCGGGACAGGGACAGCCCCAGCATTTT
CDR3 protein: CASSLDGPGQGQPQHF

V gene: TRBV7-9
CDR3 length: 15
clone size: NA
D gene: TRBD1
J gene: TRBJ1-1
CDR3 DNA: TGTGCCAGCAGCTTAGGGGACAGGCTGAACACTGAAGCTTTCTTT
CDR3 protein: CASSLGDRLNTEAFF

V gene: TRBV29-1
CDR3 length: 15
clone size: NA
D gene: TRBD2
J gene: TRBJ2-5
CDR3 DNA: TGCAGCGTTGAAGGTGGCGGGGGAACCCCCGGGACCCAGTACTTC
CDR3 protein: CSVEGGGGTPGTQYF

V gene: TRBV21-1
CDR3 length: 16
clone size: few
D gene: NA
J gene: TRBJ1-2
CDR3 DNA: TGTGCCAGCAGCAAAGTTATCAAGGGACAGGTCTATGGCTACACCTTC
CDR3 protein: CASSKVIKGQVYGYTF

V gene: TRBV4-2
CDR3 length: 15
clone size: NA
D gene: NA
J gene: TRBJ1-6
CDR3 DNA: TGTGCCAGCAGCCAAGATCCGGGCTATAATTCACCCCTCCACTTT
CDR3 protein: CASSQDPGYNSPLHF

V gene: TRBV24-1
CDR3 length: 14
clone size: NA
D gene: TRBD1
J gene: TRBJ1-5
CDR3 DNA: TGTGCCACCAGTCCCAGGGGGAGGAATCAGCCCCAGCATTTT
CDR3 protein: CATSPRGRNQPQHF

V gene: TRBV5-4
CDR3 length: 15
clone size: NA
D gene: TRBD1
J gene: TRBJ2-7
CDR3 DNA: TGTGCCAGCAGCATCGGGACAGTGAGCACCTACGAGCAGTACTTC
CDR3 protein: CASSIGTVSTYEQYF

V gene: TRBV28
CDR3 length: 16
clone size: NA
D gene: NA
J gene: TRBJ1-6
CDR3 DNA: TGTGCCAGCAGTTTAGGGGGACTCTCCTATAATTCACCCCTCCACTTT
CDR3 protein: CASSLGGLSYNSPLHF

V gene: TRBV28
CDR3 length: 15
clone size: once
D gene: NA
J gene: TRBJ1-4
CDR3 DNA: TGTGCCAGCAGTACCCGCGGACAGTGGAATGAAAAACTGTTTTTT
CDR3 protein: CASSTRGQWNEKLFF

V gene: TRBV28
CDR3 length: 17
clone size: NA
D gene: TRBD1
J gene: TRBJ1-3
CDR3 DNA: TGTGCCAGCAGTATTCCGGGACAGGGGGCGGTTGGAAACACCATATATTTT
CDR3 protein: CASSIPGQGAVGNTIYF

V gene: TRBV27
CDR3 length: 16
clone size: NA
D gene: NA
J gene: TRBJ1-1
CDR3 DNA: TGTGCCAGCACCCCGAATTCGGGTTTAAGATCCACTGAAGCTTTCTTT
CDR3 protein: CASTPNSGLRSTEAFF

V gene: TRBV7-2
CDR3 length: 13
clone size: NA
D gene: NA
J gene: TRBJ1-4
CDR3 DNA: TGTGCCAGCAGCCGTTCTCCGGGGGAAAAACTGTTTTTT
CDR3 protein: CASSRSPGEKLFF

V gene: TRBV18
CDR3 length: 16
clone size: NA
D gene: NA
J gene: TRBJ1-1
CDR3 DNA: TGTGCCAGCTCACCAAATAATGGACAGTTGAACACTGAAGCTTTCTTT
CDR3 protein: CASSPNNGQLNTEAFF

V gene: TRBV9
CDR3 length: 14
clone size: once
D gene: TRBD1
J gene: TRBJ1-4
CDR3 DNA: TGTGCCAGCACTAAGGGGGCGCTTAATGAAAAACTGTTTTTT
CDR3 protein: CASTKGALNEKLFF